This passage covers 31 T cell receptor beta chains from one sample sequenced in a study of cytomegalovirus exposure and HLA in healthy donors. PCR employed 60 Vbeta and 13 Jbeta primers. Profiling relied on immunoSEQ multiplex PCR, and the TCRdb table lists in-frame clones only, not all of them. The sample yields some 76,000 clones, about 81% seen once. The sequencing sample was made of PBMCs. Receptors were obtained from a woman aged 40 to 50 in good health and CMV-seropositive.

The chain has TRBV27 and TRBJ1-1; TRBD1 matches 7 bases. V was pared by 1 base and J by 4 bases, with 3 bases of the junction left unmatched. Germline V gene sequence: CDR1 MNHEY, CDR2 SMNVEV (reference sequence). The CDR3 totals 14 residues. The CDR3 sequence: CASSLLGGGTEAFF. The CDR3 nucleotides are TGTGCCAGCAGTTTATTAGGGGGCGGCACTGAAGCTTTCTTT.

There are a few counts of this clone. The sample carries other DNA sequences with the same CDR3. The CDR3 coding sequence is TGTGCCAGCGGGGACATAAGCTCTGGGGCCAACGTCCTGACTTTC. Translation gives CASGDISSGANVLTF. The genes are TRBV28 and TRBJ2-6, with D perhaps TRBD1 (6 bases). Germline-derived CDR1 and CDR2 are MDHEN and SYDVKM. The CDR3 length is 15 residues. The germline V and J ends were trimmed by 8 bases and 0 bases, with 11 bases remaining between them.

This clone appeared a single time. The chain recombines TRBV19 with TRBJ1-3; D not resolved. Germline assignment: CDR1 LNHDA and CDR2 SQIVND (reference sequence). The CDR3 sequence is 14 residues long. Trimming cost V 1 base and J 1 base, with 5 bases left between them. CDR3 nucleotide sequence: TGTGCCAGTAGTATAGGAGGGTCTGGAAACACCATATATTTT. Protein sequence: CASSIGGSGNTIYF.

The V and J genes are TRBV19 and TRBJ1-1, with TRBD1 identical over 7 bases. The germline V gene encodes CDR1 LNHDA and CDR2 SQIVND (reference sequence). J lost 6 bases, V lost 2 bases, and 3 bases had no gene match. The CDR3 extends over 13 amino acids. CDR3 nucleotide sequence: TGTGCCAGTAGTATAACAGGGGATCCTGAAGCTTTCTTT. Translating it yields CASSITGDPEAFF.

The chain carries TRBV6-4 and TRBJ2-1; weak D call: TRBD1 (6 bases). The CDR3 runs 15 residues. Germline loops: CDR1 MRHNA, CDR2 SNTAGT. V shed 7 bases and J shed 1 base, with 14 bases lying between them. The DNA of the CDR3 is TGTGCCAGCACCCAGAGGGGGAGTTCCTACAATGAGCAGTTCTTC. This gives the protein CASTQRGSSYNEQFF.

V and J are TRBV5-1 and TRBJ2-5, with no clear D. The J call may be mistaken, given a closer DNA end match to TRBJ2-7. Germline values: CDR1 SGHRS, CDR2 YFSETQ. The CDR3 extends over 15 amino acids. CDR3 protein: CASSLVATGSTEQYF. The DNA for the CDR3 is TGCGCCAGCAGCTTGGTCGCTACCGGGTCAACCGAGCAGTACTTC.

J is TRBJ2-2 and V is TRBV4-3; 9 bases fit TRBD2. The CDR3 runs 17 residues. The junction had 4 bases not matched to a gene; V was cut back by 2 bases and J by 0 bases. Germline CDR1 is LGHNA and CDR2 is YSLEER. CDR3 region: CASSQFLAGANTGELFF. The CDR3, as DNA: TGCGCCAGCAGCCAATTCTTAGCGGGAGCGAACACCGGGGAGCTGTTTTTT.

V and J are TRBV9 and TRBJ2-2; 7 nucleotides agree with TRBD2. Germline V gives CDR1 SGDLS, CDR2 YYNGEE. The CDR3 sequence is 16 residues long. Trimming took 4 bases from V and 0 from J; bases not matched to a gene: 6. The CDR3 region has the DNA TGTGCCAGCAGCTTCCTGAGCGGGGCGAACACCGGGGAGCTGTTTTTT. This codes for CASSFLSGANTGELFF.

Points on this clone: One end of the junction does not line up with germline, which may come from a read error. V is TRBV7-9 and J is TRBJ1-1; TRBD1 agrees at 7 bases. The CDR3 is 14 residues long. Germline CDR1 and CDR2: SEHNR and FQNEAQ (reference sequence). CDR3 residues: CSSSATGVNTEAFF. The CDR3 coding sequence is TGTTCCAGCAGCGCAACAGGGGTGAACACTGAAGCTTTCTTT.

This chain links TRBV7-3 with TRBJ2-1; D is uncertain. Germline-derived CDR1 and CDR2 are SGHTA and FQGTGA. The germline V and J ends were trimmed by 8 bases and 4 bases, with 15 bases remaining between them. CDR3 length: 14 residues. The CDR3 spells CASSAVQHYNEQFF. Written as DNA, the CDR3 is TGTGCCAGCTCGGCGGTACAACATTACAATGAGCAGTTCTTC.

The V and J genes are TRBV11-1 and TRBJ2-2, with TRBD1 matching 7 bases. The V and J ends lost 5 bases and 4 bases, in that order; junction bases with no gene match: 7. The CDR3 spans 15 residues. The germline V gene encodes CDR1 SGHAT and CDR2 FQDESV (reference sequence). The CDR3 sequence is CASSQSQGFTGELFF. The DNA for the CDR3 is TGTGCCAGCAGCCAGTCACAGGGGTTCACCGGGGAGCTGTTTTTT.

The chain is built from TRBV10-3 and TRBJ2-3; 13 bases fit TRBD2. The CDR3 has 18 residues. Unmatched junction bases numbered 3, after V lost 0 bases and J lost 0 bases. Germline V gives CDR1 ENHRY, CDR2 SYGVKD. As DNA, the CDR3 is TGTGCCATCAGTGAGTCGGGGACTAGCGGGGACAGCACAGATACGCAGTATTTT. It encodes CAISESGTSGDSTDTQYF.

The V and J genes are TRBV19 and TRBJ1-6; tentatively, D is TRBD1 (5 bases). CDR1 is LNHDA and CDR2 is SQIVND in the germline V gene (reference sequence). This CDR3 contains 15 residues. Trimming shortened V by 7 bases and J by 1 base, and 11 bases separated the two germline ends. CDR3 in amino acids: CASTLQGSYNSPLHF. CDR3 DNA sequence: TGTGCCAGTACTCTCCAGGGTTCCTATAATTCACCCCTCCACTTT. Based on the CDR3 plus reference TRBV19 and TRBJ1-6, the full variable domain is DGGITQSPKYLFRKEGQNVTLSCEQNLNHDAMYWYRQDPGQGLRLIYYSQIVNDFQKGDIAEGYSVSREKKESFPLTVTSAQKNPTAFYLCASTLQGSYNSPLHFGNGTRLTVT.

CDR3 nucleotides: TGTGCCAGCAGCTCCCTGGCAGGGGTAGCCTACGAGCAGTACTTC. Protein product: CASSSLAGVAYEQYF. The rearrangement uses TRBV5-5 and TRBJ2-5; TRBD1 is a possible D gene (6 bases). The J call could be wrong; TRBJ2-7 is a better fit for the DNA end. The CDR3 is 15 residues long. Germline V CDR1 and CDR2: SGHKS, YYEKEE (reference sequence).

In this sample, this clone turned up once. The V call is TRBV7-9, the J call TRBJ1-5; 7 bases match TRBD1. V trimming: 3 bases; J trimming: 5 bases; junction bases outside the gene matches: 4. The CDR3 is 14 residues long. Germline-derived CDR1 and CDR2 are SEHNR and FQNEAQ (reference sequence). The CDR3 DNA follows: TGTGCCAGCAGCTTGGGACAGAGTGATCAGCCCCAGCATTTT. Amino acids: CASSLGQSDQPQHF.

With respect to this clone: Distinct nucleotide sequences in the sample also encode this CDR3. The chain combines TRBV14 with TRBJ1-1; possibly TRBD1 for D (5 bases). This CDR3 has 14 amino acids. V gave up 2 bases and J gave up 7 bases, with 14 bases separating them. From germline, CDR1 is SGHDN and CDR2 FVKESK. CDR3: CASSQSRQLGEAFF. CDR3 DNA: TGTGCCAGCAGCCAATCCCGACAGCTGGGTGAAGCTTTCTTT.

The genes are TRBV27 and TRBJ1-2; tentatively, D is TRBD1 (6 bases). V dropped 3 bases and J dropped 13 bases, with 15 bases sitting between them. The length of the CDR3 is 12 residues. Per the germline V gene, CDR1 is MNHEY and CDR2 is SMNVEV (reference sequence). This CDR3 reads CASSFTGQTFTF. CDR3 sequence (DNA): TGTGCCAGCAGTTTTACCGGACAGACGTTCACCTTC.

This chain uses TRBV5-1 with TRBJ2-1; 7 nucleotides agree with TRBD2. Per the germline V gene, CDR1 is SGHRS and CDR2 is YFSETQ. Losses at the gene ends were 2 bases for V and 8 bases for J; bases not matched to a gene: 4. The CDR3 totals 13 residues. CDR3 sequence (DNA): TGCGCCAGCAGCTTTTCTAGCGGTCATGAGCAGTTCTTC. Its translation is CASSFSSGHEQFF.

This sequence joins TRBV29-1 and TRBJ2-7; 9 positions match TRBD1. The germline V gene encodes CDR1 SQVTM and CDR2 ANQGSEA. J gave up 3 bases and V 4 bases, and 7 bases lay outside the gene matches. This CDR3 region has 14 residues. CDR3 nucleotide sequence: TGCAGCGTTGGGAAGGACAGGGGCGACTACGAGCAGTACTTC. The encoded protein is CSVGKDRGDYEQYF.

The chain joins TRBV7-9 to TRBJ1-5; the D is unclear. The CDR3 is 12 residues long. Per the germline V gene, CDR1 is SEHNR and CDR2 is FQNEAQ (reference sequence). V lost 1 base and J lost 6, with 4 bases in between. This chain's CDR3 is CASSLGPQPQHF. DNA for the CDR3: TGTGCCAGCAGCTTAGGGCCTCAGCCCCAGCATTTT.

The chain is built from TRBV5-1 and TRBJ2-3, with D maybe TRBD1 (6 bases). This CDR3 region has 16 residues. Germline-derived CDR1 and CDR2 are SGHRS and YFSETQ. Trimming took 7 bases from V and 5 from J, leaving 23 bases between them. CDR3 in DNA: TGCGCCAGCTTAGAGGCAGACTCACTCAGGGGAGATACGCAGTATTTT. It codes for CASLEADSLRGDTQYF.

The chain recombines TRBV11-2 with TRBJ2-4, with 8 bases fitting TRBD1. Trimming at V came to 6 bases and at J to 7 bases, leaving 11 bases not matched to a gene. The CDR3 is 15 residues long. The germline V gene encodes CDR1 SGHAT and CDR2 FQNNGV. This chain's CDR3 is CASSSSGTGNNIQYF. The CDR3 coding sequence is TGTGCCAGCAGTTCCTCCGGGACAGGCAATAACATTCAGTACTTC.

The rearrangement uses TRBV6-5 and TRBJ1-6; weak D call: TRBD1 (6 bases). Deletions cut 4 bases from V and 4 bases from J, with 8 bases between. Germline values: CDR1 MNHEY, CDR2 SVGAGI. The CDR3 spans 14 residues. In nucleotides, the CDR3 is TGTGCCAGCAGTTTGACAGGATATAATTCACCCCTCCACTTT. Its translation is CASSLTGYNSPLHF.

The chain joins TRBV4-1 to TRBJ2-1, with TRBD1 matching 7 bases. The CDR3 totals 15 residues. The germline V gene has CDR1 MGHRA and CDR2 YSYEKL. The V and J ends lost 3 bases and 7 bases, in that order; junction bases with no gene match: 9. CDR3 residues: CASSHPGGVGNEQFF. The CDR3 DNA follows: TGCGCCAGCAGCCATCCAGGGGGAGTGGGGAATGAGCAGTTCTTC.

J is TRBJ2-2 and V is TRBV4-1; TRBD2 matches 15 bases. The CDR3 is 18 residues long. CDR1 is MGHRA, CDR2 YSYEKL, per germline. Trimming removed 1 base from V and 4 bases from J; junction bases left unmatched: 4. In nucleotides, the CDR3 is TGCGCCAGCAGCCAAGGGACTAGCGGGGGGGCCAGCACCGGGGAGCTGTTTTTT. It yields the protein CASSQGTSGGASTGELFF.

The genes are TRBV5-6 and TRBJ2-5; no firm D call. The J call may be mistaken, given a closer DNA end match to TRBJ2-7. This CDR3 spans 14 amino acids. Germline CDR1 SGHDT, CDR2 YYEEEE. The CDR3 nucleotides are TGTGCCAGCAGCCTCTCCCAGGAAGACTACGAGCAGTACTTC. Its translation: CASSLSQEDYEQYF.

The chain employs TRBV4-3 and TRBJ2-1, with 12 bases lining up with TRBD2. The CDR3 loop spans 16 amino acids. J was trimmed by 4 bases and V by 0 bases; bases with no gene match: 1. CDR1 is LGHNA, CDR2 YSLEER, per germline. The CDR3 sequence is CASSQDTSGGYNEQFF. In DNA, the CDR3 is TGCGCCAGCAGCCAAGATACTAGCGGGGGGTACAATGAGCAGTTCTTC.

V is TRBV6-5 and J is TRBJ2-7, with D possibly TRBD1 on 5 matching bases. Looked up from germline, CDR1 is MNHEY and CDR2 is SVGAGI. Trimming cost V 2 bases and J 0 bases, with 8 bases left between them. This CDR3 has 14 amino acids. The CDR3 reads CASSYRGSSYEQYF. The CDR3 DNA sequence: TGTGCCAGCAGTTACAGGGGCAGCTCCTACGAGCAGTACTTC.

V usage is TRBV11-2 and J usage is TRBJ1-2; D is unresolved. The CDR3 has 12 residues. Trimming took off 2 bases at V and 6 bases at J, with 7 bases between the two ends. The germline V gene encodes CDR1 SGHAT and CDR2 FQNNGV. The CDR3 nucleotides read TGTGCCAGCAGCTTAACTGCTCATGGCTACACCTTC. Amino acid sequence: CASSLTAHGYTF.

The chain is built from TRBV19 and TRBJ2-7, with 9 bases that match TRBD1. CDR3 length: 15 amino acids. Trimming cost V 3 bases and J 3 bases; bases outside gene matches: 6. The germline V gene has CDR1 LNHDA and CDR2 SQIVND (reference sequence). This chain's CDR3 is CASSIRTGANYEQYF. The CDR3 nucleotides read TGTGCCAGTAGTATTCGGACAGGGGCGAACTACGAGCAGTACTTC.

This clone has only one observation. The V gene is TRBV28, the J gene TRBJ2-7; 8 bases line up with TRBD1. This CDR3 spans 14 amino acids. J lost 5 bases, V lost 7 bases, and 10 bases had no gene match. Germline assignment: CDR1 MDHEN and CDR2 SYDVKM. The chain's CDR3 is CASTTGDRPNEQYF. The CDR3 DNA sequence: TGTGCCAGCACCACGGGGGACAGGCCCAACGAGCAGTACTTC.